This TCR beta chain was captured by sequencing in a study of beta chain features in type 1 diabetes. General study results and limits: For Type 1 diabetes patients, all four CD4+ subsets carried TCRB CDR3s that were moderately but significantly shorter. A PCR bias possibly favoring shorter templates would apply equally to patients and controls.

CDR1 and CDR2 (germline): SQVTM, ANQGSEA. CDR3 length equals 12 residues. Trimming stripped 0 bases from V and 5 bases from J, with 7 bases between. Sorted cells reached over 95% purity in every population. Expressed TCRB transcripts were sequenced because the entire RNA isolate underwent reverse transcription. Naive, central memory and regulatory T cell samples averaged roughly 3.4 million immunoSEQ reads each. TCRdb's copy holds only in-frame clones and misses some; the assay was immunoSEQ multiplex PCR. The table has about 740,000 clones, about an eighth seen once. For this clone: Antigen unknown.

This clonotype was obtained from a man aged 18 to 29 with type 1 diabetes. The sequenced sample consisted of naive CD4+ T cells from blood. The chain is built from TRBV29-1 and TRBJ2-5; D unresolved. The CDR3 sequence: CSVEDGSETQYF. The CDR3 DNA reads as TGCAGCGTTGAAGACGGGTCGGAGACCCAGTACTTC.